The present T cell receptor (beta chain) was sequenced within a study of T-cell memory formation after mild COVID-19. This clonotype was seen repeatedly, ten times or more. Germline V lookup: CDR1 SGHVS, CDR2 FNYEAQ. V lost 2 bases, J lost 0 bases, and 7 bases lay in between. The CDR3 is 14 amino acids. TCRdb used MiXCR to reprocess the 5' RACE reads, holding one entry per CDR3 protein. The sample shows 450,000 to 700,000 distinct CDR3 sequences, approximately 19% of them seen only once. The chain is built from TRBV7-6 and TRBJ2-5; D is possibly TRBD2 (6 bases). The sample comprised PBMCs or a T cell subset sorted from them (not recorded which). The clonotype comes from an adult woman who had mild COVID-19 (a few samples of this study predate the infection). Cell type and time point are not known. DNA of the CDR3: TGTGCCAGCAGCTTACTAGCGCACCAAGAGACCCAGTACTTC. Translating gives CASSLLAHQETQYF.